This entry concerns a single T cell receptor (beta chain). This sample was included in a study of blood T cell repertoires in COVID-19. Study context: COVID-19 samples, acute and convalescent, were from the United States, Italy and Spain. PBMCs, B-cell-depleted T cells, or T cells were the source of the cDNA or gDNA that made up the material.

As processed by the authors: Researchers report that nucleated cell counts were estimated from reference gene primer amplification. TCRdb's table, derived via immunoSEQ multiplex PCR, lists solely in-frame clones and lacks some. The V and J calls and clone size were taken over from that table, and D and trimming were inferred from the DNA. The sample shows over 100,000 clones, approximately 81% of them seen only once. The germline V gene encodes CDR1 SGHDT and CDR2 YYEEEE. The V gene lost 0 bases and the J gene lost 7 bases, with 10 bases spanning the gap. There are 14 residues in the CDR3. The chain joins TRBV5-6 to TRBJ2-2; a weak D match, TRBD1 (6 bases). The sequence derives from a woman aged 60-70 years with active or convalescent COVID-19. Material: peripheral blood. In DNA, the CDR3 is TGTGCCAGCAGCTTGGACAGGGCGGGCGGGGAGCTGTTTTTT. This encodes CASSLDRAGGELFF. Together with reference TRBV5-6 and TRBJ2-2, the CDR3 gives the full variable domain: DAGVTQSPTHLIKTRGQQVTLRCSPKSGHDTVSWYQQALGQGPQFIFQYYEEEERQRGNFPDRFSGHQFPNYSSELNVNALLLGDSALYLCASSLDRAGGELFFGEGSRLTVL.